This T cell receptor beta chain was profiled in a study of shared clonotypes between healthy human individuals. On the study more broadly: CD8 memory received one plate per donor, CD8 naive two, CD4 memory three and CD4 naive three.

The length of the CDR3 is 14 residues. V lost 5 bases, J lost 6 bases, and 10 bases stayed unmatched. CDR1 and CDR2 (germline): SEHNR, FQNEAQ (reference sequence). The naive CD8 population came from CD45RO-negative cells selected for CCR7, without terminally differentiated effector memory CD45RA+ cells. There were no recent acute infections or vaccinations among the donors, who were healthy HIV-negative adults. Deep level was the assay's run setting. Genomic DNA of each subset was evenly split across several immunoSEQ plates. Here immunoSEQ multiplex PCR was the method, and the copy in TCRdb shows in-frame clones only, minus some. The sample holds hundreds of thousands of clones; around 96% are singletons and the top ten take approximately 0.12%. This clone has a handful of counts.

The sample comprised naive CD8+ T cells sorted from blood. The rearrangement links TRBV7-9 to TRBJ2-7, with 7 nucleotides matching TRBD1. The TCR originated in a woman in her 30s in good health. CDR3 residues: CASSHRQGRSEQYF. CDR3 DNA sequence: TGTGCCAGCAGCCATCGACAGGGTCGAAGCGAGCAGTACTTC.